This TCR beta chain was sequenced for a study of T cell responses to AZD1222 COVID-19 vaccine. Study-wide points: Reportedly, nearly half the spike-specific TCRs target unmutated variant regions. Dominant at 160-218 and 743-854, vaccine-associated CD4 TCRs also spanned spike. Possibly, clonal diversity was underestimated; donors were largely white British and included more females.

The protocol was immunoSEQ multiplex PCR, while the TCRdb copy is restricted to in-frame clones and leaves out a portion. The table includes 65,000 to 85,000 clones, more than 70% detected once. On this clone: No antigen is known for it.

Deletions cut 3 bases from V and 1 base from J, with 10 bases between. Germline CDR1 is SEHNR and CDR2 is FQNEAQ (reference sequence). The CDR3 covers 15 residues. V and J are TRBV7-9 and TRBJ1-5, with a tentative D call TRBD1 (5 bases). The clonotype originates from an adult who received the MenACWY meningococcal vaccine as a control. This specimen consisted of peripheral blood, obtained 28 days after the second dose of the MenACWY control vaccine. The CDR3 nucleotides read TGTGCCAGCAGCTTGGGGGGGTCGAGCAATCAGCCCCAGCATTTT. Protein product: CASSLGGSSNQPQHF.